This TCR beta chain came from a study of T cell changes during pregnancy in multiple sclerosis (dated 2019 in TCRdb). Background on the whole study: Changes in the T cell repertoire over the course of pregnancy were examined in this study in women with multiple sclerosis.

According to the germline V gene, CDR1 reads MNHEY and CDR2 reads SVGAGI. Relative to germline, V is 5 bases shorter and J is 0 bases shorter, with 13 bases between their ends. The CDR3 covers 15 residues, taking in both the cysteine and the phenylalanine. Of the read, only the CDR3 DNA is kept; its 45 bases are in frame from base 1. Library generation was performed with the immunoSEQ multiplex PCR assay. TCRdb limited this immuneACCESS table to in-frame rearrangements with V and J called. A share of clones is missing; checked studies link under half to unresolved V genes, and the rest is unexplained. The sample has approximately 44,000 clones on record, around 90% of them singletons. 0.67% of the sample lies in the top ten. Of note for this clone: The antigen it binds to is not known. No much larger clone exists at a distance of one base, and base qualities are not known.

This receptor chain uses TRBV6-5 and TRBJ1-2; no confident D gene assignment can be made. This receptor was obtained from a female donor with multiple sclerosis, enrolled in a pregnancy study. The input for sequencing was CD4+ T cells from peripheral blood mononuclear cells, taken in the first trimester of pregnancy. The DNA sequence is given as TGTGCCAGCAGTGCCCACAGTCCAGCTAACTATGGCTACACCTTC. Translated, it gives CASSAHSPANYGYTF.